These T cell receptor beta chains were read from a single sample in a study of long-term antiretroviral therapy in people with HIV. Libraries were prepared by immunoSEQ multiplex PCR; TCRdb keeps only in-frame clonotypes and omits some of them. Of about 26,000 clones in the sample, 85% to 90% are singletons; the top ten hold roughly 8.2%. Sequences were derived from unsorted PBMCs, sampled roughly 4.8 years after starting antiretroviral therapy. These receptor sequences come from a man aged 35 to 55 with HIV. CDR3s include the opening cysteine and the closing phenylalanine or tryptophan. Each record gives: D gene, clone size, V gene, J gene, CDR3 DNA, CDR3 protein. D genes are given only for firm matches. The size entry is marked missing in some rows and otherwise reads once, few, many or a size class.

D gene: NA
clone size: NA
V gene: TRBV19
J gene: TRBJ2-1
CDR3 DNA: TGTGCCAGTAGTATAGGTTCTAGCAACAATGAGCAGTTCTTC
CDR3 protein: CASSIGSSNNEQFF

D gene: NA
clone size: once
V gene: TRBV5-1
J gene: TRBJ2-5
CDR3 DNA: TGCGCCAGCAGCTTGGACCAAGAGACCCAGTACTTC
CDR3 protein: CASSLDQETQYF

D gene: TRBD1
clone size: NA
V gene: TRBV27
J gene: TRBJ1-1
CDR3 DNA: TGTGCCACCCTCGGACAGGGTTGGACTGAAGCTTTCTTT
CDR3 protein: CATLGQGWTEAFF

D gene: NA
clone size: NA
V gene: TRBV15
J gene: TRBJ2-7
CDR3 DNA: TGTGCCACCAGCAGATCCCCTCCAGGAAGGGAAGGTAGCGAGCAGTACTTC
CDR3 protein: CATSRSPPGREGSEQYF

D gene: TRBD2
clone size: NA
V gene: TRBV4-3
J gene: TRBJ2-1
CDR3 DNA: TGCGCCAGCAGCCGCGCCAATCTAGCGGGAGACGACAATGAGCAGTTCTTC
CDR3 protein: CASSRANLAGDDNEQFF

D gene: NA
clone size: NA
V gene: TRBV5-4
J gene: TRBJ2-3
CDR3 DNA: TGTGCCAGCAGCCCTCGGGCAGAAGCAGATACGCAGTATTTT
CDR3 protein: CASSPRAEADTQYF

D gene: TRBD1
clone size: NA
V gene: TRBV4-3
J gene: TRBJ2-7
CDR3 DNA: TGCGCCAGCAGCCTTCGAGGGACAGGGTCGGAGGAGCAGTACTTC
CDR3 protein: CASSLRGTGSEEQYF

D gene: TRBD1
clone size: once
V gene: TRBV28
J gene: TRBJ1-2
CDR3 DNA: TGTGCCAGCAGTTTAAGTTATCAGGGGGCGAATGGCTACACCTTC
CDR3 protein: CASSLSYQGANGYTF

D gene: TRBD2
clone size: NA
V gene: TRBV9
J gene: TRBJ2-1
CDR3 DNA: TGTGCCAGCAGCGTAGGTCGGGGGGTCTACAATGAGCAGTTCTTC
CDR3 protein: CASSVGRGVYNEQFF

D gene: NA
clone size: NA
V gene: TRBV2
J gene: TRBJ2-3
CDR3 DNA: TGTGCCAGTGGTGACAGCGCTAGCACAGATACGCAGTATTTT
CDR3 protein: CASGDSASTDTQYF

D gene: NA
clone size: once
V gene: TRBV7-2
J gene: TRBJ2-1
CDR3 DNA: TGTGCCAGCAGCTTCTACCGGGACTTACAACGAGAGCAGTTCTTC
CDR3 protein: CASSFYRDLQREQFF

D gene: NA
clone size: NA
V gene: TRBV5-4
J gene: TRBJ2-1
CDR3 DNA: TGTGCCAGCAGCTGGTTGGGTCTGACGGGTAGAAATGAGCAGTTCTTC
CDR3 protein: CASSWLGLTGRNEQFF

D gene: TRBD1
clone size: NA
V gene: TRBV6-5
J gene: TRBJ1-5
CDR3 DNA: TGTGCCAGCAGTTGGACAGGGGATGGCAATCAGCCCCAGCATTTT
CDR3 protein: CASSWTGDGNQPQHF

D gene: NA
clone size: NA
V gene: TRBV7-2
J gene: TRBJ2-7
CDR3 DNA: TGTGCCAGCAGCTTAGCGACCGGTTACGAGCAGTACTTC
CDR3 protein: CASSLATGYEQYF

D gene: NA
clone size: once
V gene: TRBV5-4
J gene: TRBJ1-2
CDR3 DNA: TGTGCCAGCAGCCCCGCGACGGATTCTAACTATGGCTACACCTTC
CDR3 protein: CASSPATDSNYGYTF

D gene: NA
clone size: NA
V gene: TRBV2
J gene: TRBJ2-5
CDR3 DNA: TGTGCCAGCAGCCGTGGTAGTGGCAGCCAAGAGACCCAGTACTTC
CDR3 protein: CASSRGSGSQETQYF

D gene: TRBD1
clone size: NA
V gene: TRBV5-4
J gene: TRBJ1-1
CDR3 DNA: TGTGCCAGCAGCTTGGGGGGGACAGGCATGAACACTGAAGCTTTCTTT
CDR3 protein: CASSLGGTGMNTEAFF

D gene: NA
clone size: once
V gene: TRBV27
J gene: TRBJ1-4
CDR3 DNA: TGTGCCAGCAGTTTAATGGGGGGGCCTAATGAAAAACTGTTTTTT
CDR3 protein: CASSLMGGPNEKLFF

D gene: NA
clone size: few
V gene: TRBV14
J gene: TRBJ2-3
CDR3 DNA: TGTGCCAGCAGCTCCTGGACCCTGAAAGATACGCAGTATTTT
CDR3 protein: CASSSWTLKDTQYF

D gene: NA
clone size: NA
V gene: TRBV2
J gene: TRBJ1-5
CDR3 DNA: TGTGCCAGCAGTGACTTCGGACCTACACAGCATTTT
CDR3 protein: CASSDFGPTQHF

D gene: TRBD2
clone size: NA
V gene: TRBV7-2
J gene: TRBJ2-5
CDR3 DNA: TGTGCCAGCAGCGTAATAGCGGGAGGGGTGGAAGAGACCCAGTACTTC
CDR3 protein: CASSVIAGGVEETQYF

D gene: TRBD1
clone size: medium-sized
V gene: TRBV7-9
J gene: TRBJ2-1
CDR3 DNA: TGTGCCAGCAGCGAAAGGGGGACAGGGGCCCACAATGAGCAGTTCTTC
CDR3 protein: CASSERGTGAHNEQFF

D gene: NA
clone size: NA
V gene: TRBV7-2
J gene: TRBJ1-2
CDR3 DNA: TGTGCCAGCAGCTTAATGCAGGGTACGGATGGCTACACCTTC
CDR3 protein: CASSLMQGTDGYTF

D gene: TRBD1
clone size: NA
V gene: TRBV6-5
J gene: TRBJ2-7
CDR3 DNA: TGTGCCAGCAGCTGGACAGGGACAACCTACGAGCAGTACTTC
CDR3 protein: CASSWTGTTYEQYF

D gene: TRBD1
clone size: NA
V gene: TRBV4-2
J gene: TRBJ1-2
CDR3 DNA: TGTGCCAGCAGCCAAGATGCCAGGGGGCAAGGCTATGGCTACACCTTC
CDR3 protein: CASSQDARGQGYGYTF

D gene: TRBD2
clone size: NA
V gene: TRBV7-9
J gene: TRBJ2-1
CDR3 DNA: TGTGCCAGCAGCTTAGAGTCTAGCGGGGGTGAGCAGTTCTTC
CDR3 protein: CASSLESSGGEQFF

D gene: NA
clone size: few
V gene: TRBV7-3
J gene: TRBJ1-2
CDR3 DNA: TGTGCCAGCAGCGAGGGCCTTTCTCCAGCTAACTATGGCTACACCTTC
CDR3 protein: CASSEGLSPANYGYTF

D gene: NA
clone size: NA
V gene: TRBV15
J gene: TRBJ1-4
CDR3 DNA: TGTGCCACCAGCAGAGATCAGCAGGGTCCGGCCCCAGTCGGGAAACTGTTTTTT
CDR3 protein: CATSRDQQGPAPVGKLFF

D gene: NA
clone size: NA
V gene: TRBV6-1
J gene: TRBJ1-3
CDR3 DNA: TGTGCCAGCAGTAACTCATGGGGCGGAAACACCATATATTTT
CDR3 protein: CASSNSWGGNTIYF